This note documents a single T cell receptor beta chain sequence. Its antigen is unknown. These data are taken from a study of cytomegalovirus exposure and HLA in healthy donors. General study results and limits: Confirmation was obtained in vitro that a few CMV-associated chains are specific for CMV antigens.

The PCR used 60 Vbeta and 13 Jbeta primers. The table came from immunoSEQ multiplex PCR; TCRdb's copy has only in-frame clones and leaves some out. Here the sample spans roughly 240,000 clones, around 83% being singletons. The ends were cut back, 7 bases at V and 6 bases at J, with 6 bases in the middle. CDR1 and CDR2 from the germline V gene are SGDLS and YYNGEE. The CDR3 is made up of 10 amino acids. The specimen was PBMCs. The source is a girl aged 2 to 9 in good health and CMV-seronegative. The chain is built from TRBV9 and TRBJ2-3, with unresolved D. The CDR3 DNA reads TGTGCCAGCTCCGGGGATACGCAGTATTTT. Amino acid sequence: CASSGDTQYF.